These 20 T cell receptor beta chains came from one sample sequenced in a study of T cells in Graves' hyperthyroidism and ophthalmopathy (dated by TCRdb to the late 2010s). Libraries were constructed by multiplex PCR. The instrument given in TCRdb is Illumina HiSeq 2000. TCR beta CDR3 regions were amplified from RNA transcripts. For the first round of RT-PCR on the TCR CDR3, the HTBI primer set was used together with the Qiagen OneStep RT-PCR kit. In TCRdb, the public reads were trimmed at Q25 with fastp and aligned with MiXCR, with productive beta chains retained. CDR3 protein sequences are deduplicated, and each keeps its most common genes and DNA. In this sample the table shows approximately 420,000 distinct CDR3 sequences, approximately 15% of which occur a single time. The top ten constitute over 25% of the sample. The sequencing input was blood. These receptors came from a woman aged 25 to 39 with Graves' hyperthyroidism.

The table lists this clonotype with many counts. The V and J genes are TRBV10-3 and TRBJ2-2; 8 bases are shared with TRBD1. The CDR3 loop spans 14 amino acids. CDR1 and CDR2 (germline): ENHRY, SYGVKD. The ends lost 8 bases at V and 0 bases at J; junction bases unmatched: 2. The CDR3 DNA is TGTGCCATCGGGGGACAGGCGAACACCGGGGAGCTGTTTTTT. Protein: CAIGGQANTGELFF.

There are many counts of this clonotype. The CDR3 loop is CASSIGGMNTEAFF. The CDR3 DNA reads TGTGCCAGTAGTATCGGCGGGATGAACACTGAAGCTTTCTTT. This chain links TRBV19 with TRBJ1-1, with D unresolved. V lost 3 bases and J lost 0, with 8 bases in between. This CDR3 is built from 14 residues. Per the germline V gene, CDR1 is LNHDA and CDR2 is SQIVND (reference sequence). The full variable domain, its missing parts supplied by reference TRBV19 and TRBJ1-1, is DGGITQSPKYLFRKEGQNVTLSCEQNLNHDAMYWYRQDPGQGLRLIYYSQIVNDFQKGDIAEGYSVSREKKESFPLTVTSAQKNPTAFYLCASSIGGMNTEAFFGQGTRLTVV.

CDR3 DNA sequence: TGCGCCAGCAGCTTGCACGCTTTAGACAGGGAGAACTACGAGCAGTACTTC. It translates to CASSLHALDRENYEQYF. This chain joins TRBV5-1 and TRBJ2-7, with TRBD1 matching over 7 bases. This CDR3 spans 17 amino acids. V lost 1 base, J lost 3 bases, and 13 bases stayed unmatched. The germline gives CDR1 SGHRS, CDR2 YFSETQ.

This clonotype was counted ten times or more. The rearrangement uses TRBV20-1 and TRBJ1-2; D is perhaps TRBD1 (6 bases). V was cut by 0 bases and J by 4 bases, with 12 bases left in between. The V gene's germline CDR1 is DFQATT and CDR2 SNEGSKA (reference sequence). The CDR3 consists of 14 residues. This chain's CDR3 is CSAREGGRGYGYTF. CDR3 coding DNA: TGCAGTGCTAGAGAAGGGGGGCGCGGCTATGGCTACACCTTC.

This rearrangement joins TRBV29-1 to TRBJ1-2, with D unclear. CDR1 and CDR2 (germline): SQVTM, ANQGSEA. The germline V and J ends were trimmed by 5 bases and 3 bases, with 4 bases remaining between them. The CDR3 loop spans 10 amino acids. The CDR3 here is CSVFDYGYTF. The CDR3 DNA is TGCAGCGTTTTCGACTATGGCTACACCTTC.

In this sample, this clonotype turned up many times. At one boundary the junction diverges from the germline segment, which might be a read error. The V and J genes are TRBV30 and TRBJ2-1, with D perhaps matching TRBD2 (5 bases). CDR3 length: 15 residues. The germline V gene has CDR1 GTSNPN and CDR2 SVGIG (reference sequence). The CDR3 sequence: CAWTSGISSYTEQFF. As DNA, the CDR3 is TGTGCCTGGACGTCCGGGATTAGCTCCTACACTGAGCAGTTCTTC.

This clonotype was seen at least ten times. V is TRBV28 and J is TRBJ1-1; the D gene is possibly TRBD1 (5 bases). The CDR3 covers 14 residues. Germline V gene sequence: CDR1 MDHEN, CDR2 SYDVKM. The V end lost 3 bases, the J end lost 1 base, and 9 bases lay between the germline ends. CDR3 sequence (DNA): TGTGCCAGCAGTTTTTATCAGGGGAACACTGAAGCTTTCTTT. Residues: CASSFYQGNTEAFF. Full variable domain (rest looked up from reference TRBV28 and TRBJ1-1): DVKVTQSSRYLVKRTGEKVFLECVQDMDHENMFWYRQDPGLGLRLIYFSYDVKMKEKGDIPEGYSVSREKKERFSLILESASTNQTSMYLCASSFYQGNTEAFFGQGTRLTVV.

Ten or more counts support this clonotype. The chain joins TRBV6-5 to TRBJ1-1; maybe TRBD1 (5 bases). Trimming pared 0 bases from V and 1 base from J, leaving 15 bases between. Germline V gene data show CDR1 as MNHEY and CDR2 as SVGAGI. This CDR3 is built from 17 residues. This chain's CDR3 is CASSYSYRLGQNTEAFF. The CDR3 DNA sequence: TGTGCCAGCAGTTACTCATATAGATTAGGACAGAACACTGAAGCTTTCTTT.

The V call is TRBV7-9, the J call TRBJ1-2; no clear D gene. The V end was cut by 4 bases, the J end by 6 bases, with 15 bases between. The CDR3 consists of 14 residues. The germline gives CDR1 SEHNR, CDR2 FQNEAQ (reference sequence). The CDR3 loop reads CASSSTGVGDGYTF. The CDR3 region has the DNA TGTGCCAGCAGCTCTACCGGGGTTGGGGATGGCTACACCTTC.

This clonotype was found many times. V gene TRBV6-1 combines with J gene TRBJ2-3, with D possibly being TRBD1 (6 bases). From germline, CDR1 is MNHNS and CDR2 SASEGT. The CDR3 consists of 15 residues. Trimming removed 3 bases from V and 1 base from J, with 11 bases in between. CDR3 sequence reads: CASSEQGKGTDTQYF. The CDR3 nucleotides read TGTGCCAGCAGTGAGCAGGGGAAGGGCACAGATACGCAGTATTTT.

The chain has TRBV4-1 and TRBJ2-1; D gene ambiguous. Germline CDR1 MGHRA, CDR2 YSYEKL. Trimming took 0 bases from V and 0 from J, leaving 9 bases between them. This CDR3 region has 16 residues. The CDR3, as DNA: TGCGCCAGCAGCCAAGATTATGGGGACTCCTACAATGAGCAGTTCTTC. It translates to CASSQDYGDSYNEQFF.

This clonotype was observed at least ten times. The chain links TRBV20-1 to TRBJ2-5; D is ambiguous. Trimming shortened V by 5 bases and J by 2 bases, and 15 bases separated the two germline ends. The length of the CDR3 is 14 residues. Germline V gene lookup returns CDR1 DFQATT and CDR2 SNEGSKA (reference sequence). The CDR3 nucleotides read TGCAGTGCTCAGGTGGGGTACAATCAAGAGACCCAGTACTTC. Protein sequence: CSAQVGYNQETQYF.

As concerns this clonotype: Being one base from a much bigger clone, this may be a read error. The V gene is TRBV20-1, the J gene TRBJ2-1; TRBD2 matches 9 bases. The length of the CDR3 is 15 residues. With 5 bases clipped from V and 5 bases from J, the junction kept 10 bases outside the gene matches. CDR1 is DFQATT, CDR2 SNEGSKA, per germline (reference sequence). CDR3 amino acids: CSAPRATSGNNEQFF. The DNA for the CDR3 is TGCAGTGCTCCCCGAGCGACTAGCGGTAACAATGAGCAGTTCTTC.

The chain carries TRBV24-1 and TRBJ2-1, with TRBD1 identical over 7 bases. Germline CDR1 is KGHDR and CDR2 is SFDVKD. Trimming removed 0 bases from V and 5 bases from J; junction bases left unmatched: 6. CDR3 length equals 16 residues. The CDR3 loop is CATSDLEGGANNEQFF. The CDR3 nucleotides are TGTGCCACCAGTGATTTGGAAGGGGGCGCAAACAATGAGCAGTTCTTC.

In its sample, this clonotype was seen many times. V is TRBV5-1 and J is TRBJ2-1; 10 bases line up with TRBD2. Germline CDR1 and CDR2: SGHRS and YFSETQ. V trimming: 3 bases; J trimming: 5 bases; junction bases outside the gene matches: 8. The CDR3 consists of 16 residues. CDR3 sequence (DNA): TGCGCCAGCAGCTCGTGGACTAGCGGCTTGAACAATGAGCAGTTCTTC. This codes for CASSSWTSGLNNEQFF.

This clonotype was observed a handful of times. The CDR3 loop reads CASSALFWRPNPNNEQFF. The CDR3 DNA reads TGCGCCAGCAGCGCCCTGTTTTGGAGGCCAAATCCTAACAATGAGCAGTTCTTC. This chain connects TRBV5-1 to TRBJ2-1, with D tentatively TRBD2 (5 bases). Trimming took 4 bases from V and 5 from J, leaving 25 bases between them. CDR1 is SGHRS, CDR2 YFSETQ, per germline. This CDR3 spans 18 amino acids.

V and J are TRBV19 and TRBJ2-3; tentative D call: TRBD2 (6 bases). Trimming removed 4 bases at V and 2 bases at J, with 10 bases between. Germline CDR1 LNHDA, CDR2 SQIVND (reference sequence). The CDR3 has 14 amino acids. For the CDR3, the DNA is TGTGCCAGTAGTAGGGTGGGACTCACAGATACGCAGTATTTT. This sequence encodes CASSRVGLTDTQYF.

In its sample, this clonotype was seen a few times. The chain employs TRBV5-1 and TRBJ1-4; D perhaps matches TRBD1 (6 bases). Germline V lookup: CDR1 SGHRS, CDR2 YFSETQ. This CDR3 has 14 residues. Trimming took off 0 bases at V and 7 bases at J, with 10 bases between the two ends. This CDR3 reads CASSLAGASEKLFF. DNA for the CDR3: TGCGCCAGCAGCTTGGCGGGGGCAAGTGAAAAACTGTTTTTT.

This clonotype came up a few times. The rearrangement joins TRBV4-1 to TRBJ2-1; 10 bases match TRBD2. From germline, CDR1 is MGHRA and CDR2 YSYEKL. The CDR3 consists of 16 residues. V gave up 1 base and J gave up 5 bases; unmatched junction bases: 5. The CDR3 reads CASSQAGLAHNNEQFF. CDR3 in DNA: TGCGCCAGCAGCCAAGCGGGACTAGCGCACAACAATGAGCAGTTCTTC.

Details on this clonotype: The junction shows a germline mismatch at one end, possibly a read error. The genes are TRBV15 and TRBJ2-3; 9 bases agree with TRBD2. Germline loops: CDR1 LNHNV, CDR2 YYDKDF (reference sequence). This CDR3 has 16 amino acids. The CDR3 nucleotides read TGTGCCACCAGCAGAGCCCTAGCGGGATTCACAGATACGCAATATTTT. It translates to CATSRALAGFTDTQYF.